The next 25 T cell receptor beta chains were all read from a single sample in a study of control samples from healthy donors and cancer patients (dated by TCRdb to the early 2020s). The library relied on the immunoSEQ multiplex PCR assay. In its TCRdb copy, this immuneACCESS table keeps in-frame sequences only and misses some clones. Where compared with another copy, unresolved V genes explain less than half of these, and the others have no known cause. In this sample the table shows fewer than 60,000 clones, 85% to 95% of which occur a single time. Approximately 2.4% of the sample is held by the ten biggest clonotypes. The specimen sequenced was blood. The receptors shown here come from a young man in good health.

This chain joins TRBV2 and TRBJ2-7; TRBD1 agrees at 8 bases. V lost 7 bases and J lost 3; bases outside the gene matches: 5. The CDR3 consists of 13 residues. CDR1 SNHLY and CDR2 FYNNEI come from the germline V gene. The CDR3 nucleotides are TGTGCCAGCAAGCGGACAGGGTACTACGAGCAGTACTTC. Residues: CASKRTGYYEQYF.

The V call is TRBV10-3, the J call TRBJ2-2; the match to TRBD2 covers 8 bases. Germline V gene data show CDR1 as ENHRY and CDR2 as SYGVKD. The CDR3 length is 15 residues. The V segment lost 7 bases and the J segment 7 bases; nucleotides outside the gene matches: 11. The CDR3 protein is CAIMSQRESDGELFF. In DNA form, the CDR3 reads TGTGCCATCATGTCCCAGCGGGAGTCCGACGGGGAGCTGTTTTTT.

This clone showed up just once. The CDR3 sequence: CASSSVNTGELFF. The CDR3 DNA follows: TGTGCCAGCAGCTCCGTAAACACCGGGGAGCTGTTTTTT. The genes are TRBV7-3 and TRBJ2-2; D gene uncertain. The V end was cut by 4 bases, the J end by 2 bases, with 5 bases between. This CDR3 spans 13 amino acids. Germline CDR1 is SGHTA and CDR2 is FQGTGA.

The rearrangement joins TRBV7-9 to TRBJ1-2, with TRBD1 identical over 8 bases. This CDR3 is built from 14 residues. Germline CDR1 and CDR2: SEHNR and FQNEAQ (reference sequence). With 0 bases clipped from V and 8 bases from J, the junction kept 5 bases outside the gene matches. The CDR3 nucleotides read TGTGCCAGCAGCTTAGCCCAGGGGGCGGGCGGCTACACCTTC. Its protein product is CASSLAQGAGGYTF. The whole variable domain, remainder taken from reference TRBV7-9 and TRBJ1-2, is DTGVSQNPRHKITKRGQNVTFRCDPISEHNRLYWYRQTLGQGPEFLTYFQNEAQLEKSRLLSDRFSAERPKGSFSTLEIQRTEQGDSAMYLCASSLAQGAGGYTFGSGTRLTVV.

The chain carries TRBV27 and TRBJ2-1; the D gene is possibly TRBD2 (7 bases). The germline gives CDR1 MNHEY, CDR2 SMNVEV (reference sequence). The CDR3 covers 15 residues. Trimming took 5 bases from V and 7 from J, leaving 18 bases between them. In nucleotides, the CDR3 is TGTGCCAGCAGTGCGACAGCGAGGGGGGGTAATGAGCAGTTCTTC. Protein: CASSATARGGNEQFF.

For the CDR3, the DNA is TGCGCCAGCAGCTTGCTTCAGGGACCGAACACTGAAGCTTTCTTT. Residues: CASSLLQGPNTEAFF. This sequence joins TRBV5-1 and TRBJ1-1, with a possible D match to TRBD1 (5 bases). The CDR3 runs 15 residues. V was clipped by 1 base and J by 1 base, with 11 bases between them. Germline CDR1 and CDR2: SGHRS and YFSETQ.

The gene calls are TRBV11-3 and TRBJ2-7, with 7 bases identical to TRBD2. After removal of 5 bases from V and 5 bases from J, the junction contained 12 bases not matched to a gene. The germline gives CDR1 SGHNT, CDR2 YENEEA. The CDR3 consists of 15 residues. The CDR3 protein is CASSPRVGGLDEQYF. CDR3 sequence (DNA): TGTGCCAGCAGCCCCCGCGTGGGAGGGCTGGACGAGCAGTACTTC.

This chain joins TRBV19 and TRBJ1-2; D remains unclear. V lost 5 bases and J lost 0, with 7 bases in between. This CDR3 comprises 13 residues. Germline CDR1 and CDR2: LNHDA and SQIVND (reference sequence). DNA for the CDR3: TGTGCCAGTAGTTACGGGGCTAACTATGGCTACACCTTC. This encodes CASSYGANYGYTF.

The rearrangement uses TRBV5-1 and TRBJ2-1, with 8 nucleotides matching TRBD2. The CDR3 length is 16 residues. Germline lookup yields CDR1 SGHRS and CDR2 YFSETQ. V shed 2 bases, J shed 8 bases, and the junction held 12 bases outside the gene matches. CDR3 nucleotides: TGCGCCAGCAGCTTCGTACTGAGCGGGAGATTGGATGAGCAGTTCTTC. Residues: CASSFVLSGRLDEQFF.

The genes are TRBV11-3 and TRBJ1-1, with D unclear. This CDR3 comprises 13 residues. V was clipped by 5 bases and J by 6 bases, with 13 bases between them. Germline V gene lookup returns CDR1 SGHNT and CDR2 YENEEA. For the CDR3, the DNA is TGTGCCAGCAGCCCGGCCCCGGGAGCTGAAGCTTTCTTT. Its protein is CASSPAPGAEAFF.

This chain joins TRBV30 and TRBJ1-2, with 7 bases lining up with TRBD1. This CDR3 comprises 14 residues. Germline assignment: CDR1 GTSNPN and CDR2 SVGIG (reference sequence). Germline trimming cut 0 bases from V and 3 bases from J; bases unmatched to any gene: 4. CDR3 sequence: CAWSVGTAYYGYTF. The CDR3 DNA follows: TGTGCCTGGAGTGTCGGGACAGCTTACTATGGCTACACCTTC.

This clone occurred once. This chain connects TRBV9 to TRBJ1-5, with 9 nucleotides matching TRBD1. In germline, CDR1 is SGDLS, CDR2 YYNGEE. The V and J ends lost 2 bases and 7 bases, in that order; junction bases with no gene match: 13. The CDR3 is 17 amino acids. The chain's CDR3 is CASSVLAGTGSCQPQHF. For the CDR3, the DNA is TGTGCCAGCAGCGTCCTCGCCGGGACAGGGTCTTGCCAGCCCCAGCATTTT.

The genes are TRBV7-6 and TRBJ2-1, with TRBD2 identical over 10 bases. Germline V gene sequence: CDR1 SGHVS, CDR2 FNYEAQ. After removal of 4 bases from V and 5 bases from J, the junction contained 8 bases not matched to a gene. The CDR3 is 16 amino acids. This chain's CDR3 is CASSSFSGRFNNEQFF. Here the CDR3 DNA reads TGTGCCAGCAGCTCTTTTAGCGGGAGGTTTAACAATGAGCAGTTCTTC.

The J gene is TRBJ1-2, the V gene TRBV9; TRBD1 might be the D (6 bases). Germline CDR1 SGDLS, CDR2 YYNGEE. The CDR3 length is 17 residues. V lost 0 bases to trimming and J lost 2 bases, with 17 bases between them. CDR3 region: CASSVGHRGGKNYGYTF. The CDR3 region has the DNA TGTGCCAGCAGCGTAGGACATCGAGGGGGGAAAAACTATGGCTACACCTTC.

The CDR3 DNA is TGTGCCAGCACGGTCCGGGGGGGTGTACATGAGCAGTTCTTC. Protein product: CASTVRGGVHEQFF. V usage is TRBV11-2 and J usage is TRBJ2-1, with 8 bases that match TRBD2. V dropped 7 bases and J dropped 8; count of bases not matched to a gene: 10. Germline values: CDR1 SGHAT, CDR2 FQNNGV. CDR3 length: 14 amino acids.

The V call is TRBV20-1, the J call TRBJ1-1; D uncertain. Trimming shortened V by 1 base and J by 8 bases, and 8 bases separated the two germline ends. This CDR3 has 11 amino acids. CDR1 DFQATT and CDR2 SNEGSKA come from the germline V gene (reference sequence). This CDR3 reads CSARGDQEAFF. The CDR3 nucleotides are TGCAGTGCTAGAGGTGATCAGGAAGCTTTCTTT.

Written as DNA, the CDR3 is TGTGCCAGCAGTTTAGTGGGCGGGAGTCAATTCGAGCAGTACTTC. Protein sequence: CASSLVGGSQFEQYF. V usage is TRBV27 and J usage is TRBJ2-7; 7 bases line up with TRBD2. CDR3 length equals 15 residues. V shed 2 bases, J shed 6 bases, and the junction held 10 bases outside the gene matches. Germline V lookup: CDR1 MNHEY, CDR2 SMNVEV (reference sequence).

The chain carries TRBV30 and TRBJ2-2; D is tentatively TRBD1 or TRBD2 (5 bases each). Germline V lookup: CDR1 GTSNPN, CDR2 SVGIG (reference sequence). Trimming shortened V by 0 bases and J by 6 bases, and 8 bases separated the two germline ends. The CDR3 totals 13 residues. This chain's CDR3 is CAWSVRDAGELFF. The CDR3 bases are TGTGCCTGGAGTGTACGGGACGCCGGGGAGCTGTTTTTT.

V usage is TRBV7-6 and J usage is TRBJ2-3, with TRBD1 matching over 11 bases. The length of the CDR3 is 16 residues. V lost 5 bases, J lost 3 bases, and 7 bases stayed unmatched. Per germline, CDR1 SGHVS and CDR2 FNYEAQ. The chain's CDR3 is CASSQRRDRGTDTQYF. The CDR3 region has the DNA TGTGCCAGCAGCCAAAGACGGGACAGGGGGACAGATACGCAGTATTTT.

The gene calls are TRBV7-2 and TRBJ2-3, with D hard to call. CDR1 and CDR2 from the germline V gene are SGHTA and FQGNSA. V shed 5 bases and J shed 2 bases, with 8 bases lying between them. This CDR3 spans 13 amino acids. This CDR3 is CASSGDHTDTQYF. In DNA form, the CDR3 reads TGTGCCAGCAGCGGGGATCACACAGATACGCAGTATTTT.

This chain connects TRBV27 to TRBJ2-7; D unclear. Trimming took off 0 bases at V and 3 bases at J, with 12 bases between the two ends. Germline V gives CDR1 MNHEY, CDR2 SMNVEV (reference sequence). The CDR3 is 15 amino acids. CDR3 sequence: CASSLSGRQIYEQYF. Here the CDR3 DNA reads TGTGCCAGCAGTTTATCCGGCAGGCAAATCTACGAGCAGTACTTC.

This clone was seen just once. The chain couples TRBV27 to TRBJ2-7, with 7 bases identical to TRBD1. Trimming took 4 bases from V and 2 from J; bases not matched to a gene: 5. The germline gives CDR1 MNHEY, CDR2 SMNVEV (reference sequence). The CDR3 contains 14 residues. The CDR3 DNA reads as TGTGCCAGCAGTTCCGGACAGGAGGCCTACGAGCAGTACTTC. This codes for CASSSGQEAYEQYF.

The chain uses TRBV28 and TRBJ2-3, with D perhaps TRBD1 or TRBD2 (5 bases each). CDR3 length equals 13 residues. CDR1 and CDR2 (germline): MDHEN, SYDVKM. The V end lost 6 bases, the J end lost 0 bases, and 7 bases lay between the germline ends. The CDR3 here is CASSRDSTDTQYF. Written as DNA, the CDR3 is TGTGCCAGCAGCCGGGACAGCACAGATACGCAGTATTTT.

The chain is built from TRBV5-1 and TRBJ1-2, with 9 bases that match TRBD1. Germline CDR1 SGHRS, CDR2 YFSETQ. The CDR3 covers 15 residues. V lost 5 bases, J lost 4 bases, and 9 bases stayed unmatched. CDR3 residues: CASRTGTGLSYGYTF. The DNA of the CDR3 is TGCGCCAGCAGGACCGGGACAGGGCTTAGCTATGGCTACACCTTC. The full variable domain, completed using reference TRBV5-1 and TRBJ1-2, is KAGVTQTPRYLIKTRGQQVTLSCSPISGHRSVSWYQQTPGQGLQFLFEYFSETQRNKGNFPGRFSGRQFSNSRSEMNVSTLELGDSALYLCASRTGTGLSYGYTFGSGTRLTVV.

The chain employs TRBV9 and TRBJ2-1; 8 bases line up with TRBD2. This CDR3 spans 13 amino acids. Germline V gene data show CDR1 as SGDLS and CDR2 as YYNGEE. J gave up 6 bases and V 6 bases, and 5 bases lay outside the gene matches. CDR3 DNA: TGTGCCAGCACACCCACTAGCGGCAATGAGCAGTTCTTC. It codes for CASTPTSGNEQFF.